This TCR beta chain was obtained from a study of T cell changes during pregnancy in multiple sclerosis. Trimming took off 5 bases at V and 1 base at J, with 8 bases between the two ends. The CDR3 is made up of 13 amino acids. Germline CDR1 SEHNR, CDR2 FQNEAQ (reference sequence). Some clones are missing from TCRdb's copy, which holds only in-frame ones; the method was immunoSEQ multiplex PCR. This sample has over 9,000 clones; about 80% occur once, and the top ten carry approximately 10%. The sequence came from a female donor in good health, enrolled as a control in a pregnancy study. The chain couples TRBV7-9 to TRBJ2-5; D perhaps matches TRBD2 (6 bases). This material consisted of CD8+ T cells from peripheral blood mononuclear cells, taken after pregnancy. The CDR3 reads CASSRDFQETQYF. For the CDR3, the DNA is TGTGCCAGCAGCCGGGACTTCCAAGAGACCCAGTACTTC. Using reference TRBV7-9 and TRBJ2-5 for the parts outside the CDR3, the full variable domain is DTGVSQNPRHKITKRGQNVTFRCDPISEHNRLYWYRQTLGQGPEFLTYFQNEAQLEKSRLLSDRFSAERPKGSFSTLEIQRTEQGDSAMYLCASSRDFQETQYFGPGTRLLVL.